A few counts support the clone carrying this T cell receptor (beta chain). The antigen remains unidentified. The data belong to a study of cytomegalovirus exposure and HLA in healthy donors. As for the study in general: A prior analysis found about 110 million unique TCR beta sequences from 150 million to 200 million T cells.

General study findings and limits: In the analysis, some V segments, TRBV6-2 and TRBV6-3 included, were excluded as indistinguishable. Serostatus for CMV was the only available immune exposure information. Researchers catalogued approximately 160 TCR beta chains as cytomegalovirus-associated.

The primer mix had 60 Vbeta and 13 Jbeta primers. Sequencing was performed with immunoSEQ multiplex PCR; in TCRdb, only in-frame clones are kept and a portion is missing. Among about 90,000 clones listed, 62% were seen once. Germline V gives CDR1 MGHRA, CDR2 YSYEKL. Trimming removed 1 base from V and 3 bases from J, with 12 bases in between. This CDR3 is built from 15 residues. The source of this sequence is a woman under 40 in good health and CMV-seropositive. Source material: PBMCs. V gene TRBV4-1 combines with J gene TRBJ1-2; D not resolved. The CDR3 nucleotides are TGCGCCAGCAGCCAAGGAGTAACTTTGGACTATGGCTACACCTTC. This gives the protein CASSQGVTLDYGYTF.